This T cell receptor beta chain stems from a study of T cell changes during pregnancy in multiple sclerosis. The germline gives CDR1 PRHDT, CDR2 FYEKMQ (reference sequence). The V gene lost 3 bases and the J gene lost 0 bases, with 12 bases spanning the gap. This CDR3 has 15 residues. TCRdb keeps only in-frame clones here, not all; method: immunoSEQ multiplex PCR. Among more than 95,000 clones listed, approximately 93% were seen once. The chain links TRBV13 to TRBJ2-7; unclear D gene. The sequencing here drew on peripheral blood, taken after pregnancy. The sequence derives from a female donor with multiple sclerosis, enrolled in a pregnancy study. CDR3 residues: CASSFIPVNSYEQYF. The CDR3 DNA follows: TGTGCCAGCAGCTTCATCCCAGTTAACTCCTACGAGCAGTACTTC.